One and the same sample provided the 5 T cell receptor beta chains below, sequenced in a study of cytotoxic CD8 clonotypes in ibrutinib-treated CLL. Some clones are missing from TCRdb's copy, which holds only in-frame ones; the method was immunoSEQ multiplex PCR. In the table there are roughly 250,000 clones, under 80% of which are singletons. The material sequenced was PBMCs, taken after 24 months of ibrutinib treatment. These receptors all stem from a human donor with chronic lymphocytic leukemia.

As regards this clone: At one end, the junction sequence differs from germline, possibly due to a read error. The CDR3 sequence is CASSLRLAGVSYEQYF. The CDR3 region has the DNA TGTGCTAGCAGCTTACGACTGGCAGGCGTCTCCTACGAGCAGTACTTC. The rearrangement uses TRBV7-7 and TRBJ2-7; D call uncertain. This CDR3 has 16 residues. CDR1 SSHAT and CDR2 FNYEAQ come from the germline V gene (reference sequence).

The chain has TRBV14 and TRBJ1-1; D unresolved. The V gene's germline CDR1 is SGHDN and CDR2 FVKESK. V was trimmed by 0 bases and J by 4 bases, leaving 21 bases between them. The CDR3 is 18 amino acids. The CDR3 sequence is CASSQDPHSTGFGTEAFF. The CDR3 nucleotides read TGTGCCAGCAGCCAAGACCCCCATAGTACTGGGTTCGGCACTGAAGCTTTCTTT. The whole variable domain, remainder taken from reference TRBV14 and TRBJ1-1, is EAGVTQFPSHSVIEKGQTVTLRCDPISGHDNLYWYRRVMGKEIKFLLHFVKESKQDESGMPNNRFLAERTGGTYSTLKVQPAELEDSGVYFCASSQDPHSTGFGTEAFFGQGTRLTVV.

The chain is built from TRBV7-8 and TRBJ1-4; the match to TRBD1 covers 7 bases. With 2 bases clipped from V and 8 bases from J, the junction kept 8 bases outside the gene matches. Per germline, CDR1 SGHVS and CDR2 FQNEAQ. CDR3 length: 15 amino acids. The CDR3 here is CASSLPQGVGEKLFF. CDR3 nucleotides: TGTGCCAGCAGCTTACCCCAGGGGGTAGGGGAAAAACTGTTTTTT.

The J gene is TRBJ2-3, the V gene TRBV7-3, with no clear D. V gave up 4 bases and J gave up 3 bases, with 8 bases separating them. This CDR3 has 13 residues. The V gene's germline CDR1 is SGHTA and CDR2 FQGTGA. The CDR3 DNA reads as TGTGCCAGCAGCTCGTGGTATACAGATACGCAGTATTTT. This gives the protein CASSSWYTDTQYF.

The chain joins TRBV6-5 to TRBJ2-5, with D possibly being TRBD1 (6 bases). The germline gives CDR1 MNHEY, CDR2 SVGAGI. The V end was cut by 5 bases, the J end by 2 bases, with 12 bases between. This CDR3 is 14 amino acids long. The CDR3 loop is CASSPTQGQETQYF. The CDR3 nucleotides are TGTGCCAGCAGTCCGACACAGGGTCAAGAGACCCAGTACTTC.